These 21 T cell receptor beta chains were sequenced from one sample in a study of shared clonotypes between healthy human individuals. The data were produced by immunoSEQ multiplex PCR, yet TCRdb's version contains in-frame clones alone and is incomplete. The sample includes hundreds of thousands of clones, roughly 77% seen only once; the top ten take roughly 13%. Sequencing was performed on PBMCs. The receptors originated from a woman aged 40 to 50 in good health. Some clones in this sample may be carry-over from other donors' samples.

The chain combines TRBV6-5 with TRBJ2-5; D is perhaps TRBD1 or TRBD2 (5 bases each). V shed 7 bases and J shed 5 bases, with 20 bases lying between them. Germline values: CDR1 MNHEY, CDR2 SVGAGI. This CDR3 spans 15 amino acids. The CDR3 DNA follows: TGTGCCAGCAAAGAGGGACGGACCGGGCTCGAGACCCAGTACTTC. Its protein product is CASKEGRTGLETQYF.

This clone has a count of ten or more. J is TRBJ2-7 and V is TRBV6-1; a possible D gene is TRBD1 (6 bases). Trimming took 2 bases from V and 6 from J, leaving 11 bases between them. Germline CDR1 is MNHNS and CDR2 is SASEGT. The length of the CDR3 is 13 residues. CDR3 DNA: TGTGCCAGCAGTGAAACAGGGAAAAGCGAGCAGTACTTC. It codes for CASSETGKSEQYF.

The J gene is TRBJ2-7, the V gene TRBV7-9; 7 positions agree with TRBD1. Germline CDR1 reads SEHNR; CDR2 reads FQNEAQ (reference sequence). Trimming removed 5 bases from V and 5 bases from J; junction bases left unmatched: 9. The CDR3 runs to 14 residues. The CDR3 nucleotides are TGTGCCAGCAGCCTTATGACAGGGAGTGACGAGCAGTACTTC. Translation: CASSLMTGSDEQYF.

The chain carries TRBV5-1 and TRBJ2-2; D is perhaps TRBD1 or TRBD2 (5 bases each). Trimming took 4 bases from V and 1 from J, leaving 17 bases between them. Germline values: CDR1 SGHRS, CDR2 YFSETQ. This CDR3 region has 17 residues. The CDR3 coding sequence is TGCGCCAGCAGCGGGGGTCCCGGGACGGTGAACACCGGGGAGCTGTTTTTT. As protein: CASSGGPGTVNTGELFF.

CDR3 sequence: CAISESAGQGAVGYTF. The CDR3 DNA sequence: TGTGCCATCAGTGAGTCCGCGGGACAGGGTGCTGTCGGCTACACCTTC. This chain connects TRBV10-3 to TRBJ1-2, with 9 bases that match TRBD1. The CDR3 is made up of 16 amino acids. Trimming took 0 bases from V and 8 from J; bases not matched to a gene: 10. Germline V gene lookup returns CDR1 ENHRY and CDR2 SYGVKD.

The genes are TRBV28 and TRBJ2-1; D gene unclear. With 8 bases removed from V and 0 bases from J, the gap between germline ends came to 11 bases. The CDR3 has 14 amino acids. In germline, CDR1 is MDHEN, CDR2 SYDVKM. The CDR3 DNA reads as TGTGCCAGCCATGCCTGGGGCTCCTACAATGAGCAGTTCTTC. The encoded protein is CASHAWGSYNEQFF.

The chain carries TRBV27 and TRBJ2-1, with 7 bases lining up with TRBD2. The length of the CDR3 is 13 residues. V shed 6 bases and J 6 bases; nucleotides not matched to a gene: 5. Germline CDR1 and CDR2: MNHEY and SMNVEV (reference sequence). The DNA for the CDR3 is TGTGCCAGCAGCCGGGGGAGGGGCAATGAGCAGTTCTTC. It encodes CASSRGRGNEQFF.

The rearrangement links TRBV10-3 to TRBJ2-3, with 9 bases identical to TRBD2. With 6 bases clipped from V and 3 bases from J, the junction kept 4 bases outside the gene matches. The CDR3 runs 14 residues. Germline V CDR1 and CDR2: ENHRY, SYGVKD. The DNA of the CDR3 is TGTGCCATCAGGCGGGAGGGTCGTACAGATACGCAGTATTTT. This encodes CAIRREGRTDTQYF.

This chain uses TRBV28 with TRBJ1-1; TRBD1 matches at 9 bases. The CDR3 has 17 residues. With V trimmed by 5 bases and J by 1 base, 11 bases remained unmatched. Germline CDR1 and CDR2: MDHEN and SYDVKM. Here the CDR3 DNA reads TGTGCCAGCAGTCAACGAGACAGGGGGTGGGCGAACACTGAAGCTTTCTTT. This codes for CASSQRDRGWANTEAFF.

This chain uses TRBV28 with TRBJ2-7; TRBD1 matches 9 bases. The CDR3 has 14 amino acids. The junction had 9 bases not matched to a gene; V was cut back by 7 bases and J by 5 bases. CDR1 and CDR2 from the germline V gene are MDHEN and SYDVKM. The CDR3: CASMGGTGTDEQYF. As DNA, the CDR3 is TGTGCCAGCATGGGGGGGACAGGGACCGACGAGCAGTACTTC.

The rearrangement uses TRBV29-1 and TRBJ2-7; TRBD2 agrees at 7 bases. The CDR3 is made up of 13 amino acids. Germline V gene lookup returns CDR1 SQVTM and CDR2 ANQGSEA. Trimming at V came to 4 bases and at J to 6 bases, leaving 9 bases not matched to a gene. Here the CDR3 DNA reads TGCAGCGTTGGACTAGCCTTTAACACCGAGCAGTACTTC. Protein: CSVGLAFNTEQYF.

This rearrangement joins TRBV30 to TRBJ2-7; the D gene could be TRBD1 or TRBD2 (6 bases each). The germline CDR1 and CDR2 sequences are GTSNPN and SVGIG (reference sequence). V lost 5 bases and J 0 bases, leaving 11 bases between the germline ends. The length of the CDR3 is 13 residues. The CDR3 DNA reads as TGTGCCTGGGCGGGACAAAACTCCTACGAGCAGTACTTC. As protein: CAWAGQNSYEQYF.

This rearrangement joins TRBV9 to TRBJ2-1; 12 nucleotides line up with TRBD2. CDR1 is SGDLS, CDR2 YYNGEE, per germline. V gave up 0 bases and J gave up 8 bases; unmatched junction bases: 12. This CDR3 has 18 residues. CDR3 loop: CASSVVENPSGRAYEQFF. Written as DNA, the CDR3 is TGTGCCAGCAGCGTAGTGGAAAACCCTAGCGGGAGGGCCTATGAGCAGTTCTTC.

The chain links TRBV9 to TRBJ2-2; 8 nucleotides line up with TRBD2. The CDR3 contains 15 residues. CDR1 is SGDLS and CDR2 is YYNGEE in the germline V gene. V was clipped by 4 bases and J by 1 base; unmatched bases: 3. The CDR3 here is CASSPSGLNTGELFF. The CDR3, as DNA: TGTGCCAGCAGCCCTAGCGGGTTGAACACCGGGGAGCTGTTTTTT.

This rearrangement joins TRBV28 to TRBJ2-1; TRBD1 is a possible D gene (6 bases). V was pared by 1 base and J by 9 bases, with 10 bases between. The CDR3 runs 13 residues. Germline V lookup: CDR1 MDHEN, CDR2 SYDVKM. CDR3 nucleotide sequence: TGTGCCAGCAGTTTATCTCTGGGGGCTGAGCAGTTCTTC. It encodes CASSLSLGAEQFF.

The chain has TRBV4-1 and TRBJ1-5, with D perhaps TRBD1 (5 bases). In germline, CDR1 is MGHRA, CDR2 YSYEKL. V dropped 5 bases and J dropped 0 bases, with 14 bases sitting between them. The CDR3 sequence is 16 residues long. In DNA form, the CDR3 reads TGCGCCAGCAGCTCAAGACAGACCTCTAGCAATCAGCCCCAGCATTTT. Its translation: CASSSRQTSSNQPQHF.

CDR3 amino acids: CASVGLADRTDTQYF. The DNA of the CDR3 is TGTGCCAGCGTGGGACTAGCGGACCGCACAGATACGCAGTATTTT. The chain joins TRBV28 to TRBJ2-3, with TRBD2 matching over 11 bases. This CDR3 is built from 15 residues. V shed 8 bases, J shed 1 base, and the junction held 5 bases outside the gene matches. CDR1 is MDHEN, CDR2 SYDVKM, per germline.

The CDR3 sequence is CASSIDLGTFEKLFF. The CDR3, as DNA: TGTGCCAGTAGTATAGACCTGGGGACTTTCGAAAAACTGTTTTTT. The chain recombines TRBV19 with TRBJ1-4; D possibly corresponds to TRBD1 (5 bases). V lost 0 bases and J lost 8, with 13 bases in between. The germline gives CDR1 LNHDA, CDR2 SQIVND (reference sequence). This CDR3 has 15 amino acids.

The chain combines TRBV7-3 with TRBJ1-2, with D unclear. Germline V gene sequence: CDR1 SGHTA, CDR2 FQGTGA. V gave up 5 bases and J gave up 4 bases, with 11 bases separating them. The CDR3 is 13 amino acids. CDR3 amino acids: CASSLGQLYGYTF. The CDR3 DNA reads as TGTGCCAGCAGCCTGGGCCAACTCTATGGCTACACCTTC.

The rearrangement links TRBV5-1 to TRBJ2-1; 15 bases align to TRBD2. CDR3 size: 21 residues. CDR1 is SGHRS and CDR2 is YFSETQ in the germline V gene. The V gene end was trimmed by 4 bases and the J gene end by 0 bases; junction bases not matched to a gene: 14. CDR3 sequence: CASSVEGWTSGRASSYNEQFF. CDR3 in DNA: TGCGCCAGCAGCGTGGAAGGGTGGACTAGCGGGAGGGCTAGCTCCTACAATGAGCAGTTCTTC.

J is TRBJ1-5 and V is TRBV19; the match to TRBD1 covers 9 bases. Losses at the gene ends were 6 bases for V and 7 bases for J; bases not matched to a gene: 10. Looked up from germline, CDR1 is LNHDA and CDR2 is SQIVND (reference sequence). The CDR3 has 15 residues. CDR3 sequence (DNA): TGTGCCAGTAGCCCGGGACAGGGTTTGTGGCAGCCCCAGCATTTT. Amino acid sequence: CASSPGQGLWQPQHF.